This TCR beta chain was sequenced in a study of CD8 T cells in Susac syndrome. Reverse transcription of roughly 0.5 to 1 ug RNA was carried out with random hexamers. MiXCR was run by TCRdb on the immunoSEQ multiplex PCR reads, yielding one entry per CDR3 protein. The sample carries roughly 80,000 distinct CDR3 sequences, approximately 94% recorded once. V lost 6 bases to trimming and J lost 6 bases, with 12 bases between them. There are 12 residues in the CDR3. Germline V lookup: CDR1 SNHLY, CDR2 FYNNEI. The TCR sequence derives from a human donor with Susac syndrome. The sample was CD4+ T cells from PBMCs. The V gene is TRBV2, the J gene TRBJ2-7; D gene uncertain. CDR3 loop: CASSPRPGEQYF. CDR3 nucleotide sequence: TGTGCCAGCAGCCCCAGACCGGGCGAGCAGTACTTC.